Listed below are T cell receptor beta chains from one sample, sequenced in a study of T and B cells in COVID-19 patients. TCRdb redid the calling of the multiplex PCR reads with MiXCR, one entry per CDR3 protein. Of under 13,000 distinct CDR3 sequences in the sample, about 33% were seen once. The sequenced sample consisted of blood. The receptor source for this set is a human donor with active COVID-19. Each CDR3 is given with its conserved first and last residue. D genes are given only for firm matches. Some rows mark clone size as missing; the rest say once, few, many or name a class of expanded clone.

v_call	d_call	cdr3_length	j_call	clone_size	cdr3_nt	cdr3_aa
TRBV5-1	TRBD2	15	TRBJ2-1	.	TGCGCCAGCAGCTCTGGGACTAGCGGGTACAATGAGCAGTTCTTC	CASSSGTSGYNEQFF
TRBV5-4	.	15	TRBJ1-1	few	TGTGCCAGCAGTCGGGAGGGGTTTTGGGACACTGAAGCTTTCTTT	CASSREGFWDTEAFF
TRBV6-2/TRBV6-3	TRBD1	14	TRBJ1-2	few	TGTGCCAGCAGCCGGGACAGGGGCAACTATGGCTACACCTTC	CASSRDRGNYGYTF
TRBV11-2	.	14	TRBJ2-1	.	TGTGCCAGCAGCCGCGGACAGCTTTACAATGAGCAGTTCTTC	CASSRGQLYNEQFF
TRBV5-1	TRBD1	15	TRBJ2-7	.	TGCGCCAGCGGCAGTCCTGGGACAGGGGTTTACGAGCAGTACTTC	CASGSPGTGVYEQYF
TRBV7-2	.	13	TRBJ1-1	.	TGTGCCAGCAGCTTAAGTATGCAGGGGTCTTCTTTCTTT	CASSLSMQGSSFF
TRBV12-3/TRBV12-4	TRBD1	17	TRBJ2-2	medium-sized	TGTGCCAGCAGCTTCTCTAAACAGGGGGCGAACACCGGGGAGCTGTTTTTT	CASSFSKQGANTGELFF
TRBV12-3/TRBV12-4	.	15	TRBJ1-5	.	TGTGCCAGCAGCCCCGGTTCGGGCCGGCTTCAGCCCCAGCATTTT	CASSPGSGRLQPQHF
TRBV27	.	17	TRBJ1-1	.	TGTGCCAGCATCCAAAGGGCGCGAGGCAGTGGGGGCACTGAAGCTTTCTTT	CASIQRARGSGGTEAFF
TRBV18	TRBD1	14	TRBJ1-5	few	TGTGCCAGCTCGGGACAGAATAGCAATCAGCCCCAGCATTTT	CASSGQNSNQPQHF
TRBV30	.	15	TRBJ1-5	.	TGTGCCTGGAGTCCCGACAGGCGGTACAATCAGCCCCAGCATTTT	CAWSPDRRYNQPQHF
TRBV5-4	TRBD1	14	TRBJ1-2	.	TGCGCCAGCAGCTTGGACAGGGTGGAATTTGGCTACACCTTC	CASSLDRVEFGYTF
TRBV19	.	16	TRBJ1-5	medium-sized	TGTGCCAGTAGTAGGCGGGGAGGGGCTTCAAATCAGCCCCAGCATTTT	CASSRRGGASNQPQHF
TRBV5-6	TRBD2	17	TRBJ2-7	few	TGTGCCAGCAGCAGCCCTCGTAGCGGGGGGCAGACCTACGAGCAGTACTTC	CASSSPRSGGQTYEQYF
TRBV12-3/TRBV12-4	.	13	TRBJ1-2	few	TGTGCCAGCACCTTGTCGGGGTTGTATGGCTACACCTTC	CASTLSGLYGYTF
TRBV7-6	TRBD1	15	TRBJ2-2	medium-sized	TGTGCCAGCAGGTTTGGGACAGTTAACACCGGGGAGCTGTTTTTT	CASRFGTVNTGELFF
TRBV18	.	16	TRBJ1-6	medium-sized	TGTGCCAGCTCAGCAAACCAGGGGCAGGGCAATTCACCCCTCCACTTT	CASSANQGQGNSPLHF
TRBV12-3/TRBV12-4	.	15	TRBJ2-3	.	TGTGCCAGCAGTTCATCTAGGGGGGGCGGAGATACGCAGTATTTT	CASSSSRGGGDTQYF
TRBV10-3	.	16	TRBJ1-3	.	TGTGCCATCGGGGTTCTTGGGACCGAAATCGGAAACACCATATATTTT	CAIGVLGTEIGNTIYF
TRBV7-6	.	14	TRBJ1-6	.	TGTGCCAGCAGCTCGCAGGGGACTAATTCACCCCTCCGCTTT	CASSSQGTNSPLRF
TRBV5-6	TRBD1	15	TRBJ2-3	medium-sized	TGTGCCAGCAGACCGACAGGGGCCTACACAGATACGCAGTATTTT	CASRPTGAYTDTQYF
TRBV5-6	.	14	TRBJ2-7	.	TGTGCCAGCAGCTTGGTGGCTGGGGGCTACGAGCAGTACTTC	CASSLVAGGYEQYF
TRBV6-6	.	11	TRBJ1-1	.	TGTGCCAGCAGTAAGGGACAAGAAGCTTTCTTT	CASSKGQEAFF
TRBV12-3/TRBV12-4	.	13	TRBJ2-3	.	TGTGCCAGCAGTCTCTTTGAGACAGATACGCAGTATTTT	CASSLFETDTQYF
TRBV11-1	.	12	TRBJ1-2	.	TGTGCCAGCAGCTGGGGAGACTATGGCTACACCTTC	CASSWGDYGYTF
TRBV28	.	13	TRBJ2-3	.	TGTGCCACAACGCTGGCAGGGACGGATACGCAGTATTTT	CATTLAGTDTQYF
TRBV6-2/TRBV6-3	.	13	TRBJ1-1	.	TGTGCCAGCAGTTACACCGCTGAGGGTAAAGCTTTCTTT	CASSYTAEGKAFF
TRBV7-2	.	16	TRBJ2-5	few	TGTGCCAGCAGCTTAGGGGGGACTGGGGGTCAAGAGACCCAGTACTTC	CASSLGGTGGQETQYF
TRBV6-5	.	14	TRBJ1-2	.	TGTGCCAGCAGCTCCAATTGGGCCGGCTATGGCTACACCTTC	CASSSNWAGYGYTF
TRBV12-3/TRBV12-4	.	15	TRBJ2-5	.	TGTGCCAGCAGTTTAAATCGGAGGAGGCGAGAGATCCAGTACTTC	CASSLNRRRREIQYF
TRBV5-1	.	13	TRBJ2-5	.	TGCGCCAGCAGCCGGACCATTTTGGAGACCCAGTACTTC	CASSRTILETQYF
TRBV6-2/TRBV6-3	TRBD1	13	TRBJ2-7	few	TGTGCCAGCAGTTACTCGTTCGGACAGGGACAGTACTTC	CASSYSFGQGQYF
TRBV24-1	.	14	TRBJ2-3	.	TGTGCCACCAGTTTTGACAGATACACAGATACGCAGTATTTT	CATSFDRYTDTQYF
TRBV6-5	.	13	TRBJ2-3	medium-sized	TGTGCCAGCAGTTACCACAGCACAGATACGCAGTATTTT	CASSYHSTDTQYF
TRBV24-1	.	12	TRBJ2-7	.	TGTGCCACCAGTGACGACAGCCTGAATGAGTACTTC	CATSDDSLNEYF
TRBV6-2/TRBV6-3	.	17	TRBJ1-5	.	TGTGCCAGCAGTTCCCCGAAGGAGGACATCAGCAATCAGCCCCAGCATTTT	CASSSPKEDISNQPQHF
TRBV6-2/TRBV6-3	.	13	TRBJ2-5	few	TGTGCCAGCAGGGACGGAGATCAAGAGACCCAGTACTTC	CASRDGDQETQYF
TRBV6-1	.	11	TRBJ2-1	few	TGTGCCAGCAGTGAATCTCGTGAGCAGTTCTTC	CASSESREQFF
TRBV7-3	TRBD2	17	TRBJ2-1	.	TGTGCCAGCAGCTTACAACGGCTAGCGGGGGGGTACAATGAGCAGTTCTTC	CASSLQRLAGGYNEQFF
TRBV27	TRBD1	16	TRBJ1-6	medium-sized	TGTGCCAGCAGTAGACGAGACAGGGGAGGTGGGTCACCCCTCCACTTT	CASSRRDRGGGSPLHF
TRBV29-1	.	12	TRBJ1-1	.	TGCAGCGTGTTCCAGGAAGGCACTGAAGCTTTCTTT	CSVFQEGTEAFF
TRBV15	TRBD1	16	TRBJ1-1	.	TGTGCCACCAGCAGAGCCGGGACAGGGGGCGTCCCTGAAGCTTTCTTT	CATSRAGTGGVPEAFF
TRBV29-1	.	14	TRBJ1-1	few	TGCAGCGCTACCCAAAGTATGAGGAACACTGAAGCTTTCTTT	CSATQSMRNTEAFF
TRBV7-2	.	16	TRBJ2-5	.	TGTGCCAGCAGCTTAGGGGAGACTGGGGGTCAAGAGACCCAGTACTTC	CASSLGETGGQETQYF
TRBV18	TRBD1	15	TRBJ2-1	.	TGTGCCAGCTCACCAACGGGACAGGTTCCCAATGAGCAGTTCTTC	CASSPTGQVPNEQFF
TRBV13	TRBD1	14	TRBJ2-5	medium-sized	TGTGCCAGCAGCTTACAGGGGGATGTTGAGACCCAGTACTTC	CASSLQGDVETQYF
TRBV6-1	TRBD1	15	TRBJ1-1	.	TGTGCCAGCAGGCTGACAGGGGGGGTGAACACTGAAGCTTTCTTT	CASRLTGGVNTEAFF
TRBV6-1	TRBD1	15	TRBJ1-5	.	TGTGCCAGCAATCCCGAGGGGGCTGGCAATCAGCCCCAGCATTTT	CASNPEGAGNQPQHF
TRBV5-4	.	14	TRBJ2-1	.	TGTTCCAGCAGCCCCGTCCGGGCACACAATGAGCAGTTCTTC	CSSSPVRAHNEQFF
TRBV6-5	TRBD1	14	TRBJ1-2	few	TGTGCCAGCAGTCCTCTGGGACAGAACTATGGCTACACCTTC	CASSPLGQNYGYTF
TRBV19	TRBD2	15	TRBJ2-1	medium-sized	TGTGCCAGTAGTATAGCGGGGGGGCCGGGGAATGAGCAGTTCTTC	CASSIAGGPGNEQFF
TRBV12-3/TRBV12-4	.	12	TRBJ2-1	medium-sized	TGTGCCAGCACCGACCTAGCGAATGAGCAGTTCTTC	CASTDLANEQFF
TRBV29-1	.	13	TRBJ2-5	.	TGCAGCGTTGAAATGGGGGCCGGGGAGACCCAGTACTTC	CSVEMGAGETQYF
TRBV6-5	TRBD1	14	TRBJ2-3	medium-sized	TGTGCCAGCAGTTACTCGACAGGGACAGATACGCAGTATTTT	CASSYSTGTDTQYF
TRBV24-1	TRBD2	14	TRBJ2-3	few	TGTGCCACCAGTGCTGTTAGCGGGGGGGATACGCAGTATTTT	CATSAVSGGDTQYF